Shown below are 30 T cell receptor beta chains from a single sample sequenced in a study of blood T cells in healthy people across ages. With a J-beta primer mix and a sample-barcoded 5' primer, a second PCR ran 7 to 11 cycles. TCRdb ran MiXCR on the 5' RACE reads and lists one entry per CDR3 protein. Altogether under 1,100,000 distinct CDR3 sequences are present, approximately 25% being singletons, with the ten largest covering less than 0.85%. In addition, the sample was reused for a study of T cells of mothers and their children.

The sequenced sample consisted of blood. The receptor source for this set is a girl aged 2 to 10 in good health.

The genes are TRBV10-3 and TRBJ2-1; tentatively, D is TRBD1 or TRBD2 (5 bases each). Deletions cut 2 bases from V and 2 bases from J, with 7 bases between. The CDR3 is 14 amino acids. In germline, CDR1 is ENHRY, CDR2 SYGVKD. CDR3: CAISEGTTYNEQFF. CDR3 DNA: TGTGCCATCAGTGAGGGGACGACCTACAATGAGCAGTTCTTC.

The chain links TRBV20-1 to TRBJ1-1; D may be TRBD1 (5 bases). CDR3 size: 9 residues. Germline loops: CDR1 DFQATT, CDR2 SNEGSKA (reference sequence). V shed 5 bases and J shed 11 bases, with 9 bases lying between them. The CDR3 is CSASRGAFF. CDR3 bases: TGCAGTGCTTCCCGGGGCGCTTTCTTT.

This clonotype was counted a few times. The rearrangement joins TRBV5-5 to TRBJ2-5, with TRBD2 identical over 8 bases. Trimming removed 3 bases from V and 2 bases from J; junction bases left unmatched: 9. The CDR3 is 16 amino acids. CDR1 SGHKS and CDR2 YYEKEE come from the germline V gene (reference sequence). CDR3 in amino acids: CASSSGIAGIQETQYF. The CDR3 nucleotides read TGTGCCAGCAGCTCCGGAATAGCGGGAATACAAGAGACCCAGTACTTC.

The rearrangement links TRBV6-5 to TRBJ1-1; possibly TRBD1 for D (5 bases). The CDR3 loop spans 14 amino acids. V lost 2 bases and J 3 bases, leaving 10 bases between the germline ends. The germline gives CDR1 MNHEY, CDR2 SVGAGI. This CDR3 reads CASSYTRGDTEAFF. The CDR3 DNA reads TGTGCCAGCAGTTACACCCGGGGGGACACTGAAGCTTTCTTT.

The J gene is TRBJ2-5, the V gene TRBV11-2; 11 nucleotides agree with TRBD2. Germline V CDR1 and CDR2: SGHAT, FQNNGV. The V gene end was trimmed by 2 bases and the J gene end by 3 bases; junction bases not matched to a gene: 5. This CDR3 is 16 amino acids long. This chain's CDR3 is CASSLLAGGAEETQYF. The CDR3 nucleotides are TGTGCCAGCAGCTTATTAGCGGGGGGGGCAGAAGAGACCCAGTACTTC.

The rearrangement links TRBV5-1 to TRBJ2-2; possible D gene TRBD2, 5 bases. The germline gives CDR1 SGHRS, CDR2 YFSETQ. Trimming removed 9 bases at V and 3 bases at J, with 21 bases between. This CDR3 is 16 amino acids long. The CDR3, as DNA: TGCGCCACCTCCCCCCCGACTCTCGGGGACACCGGGGAGCTGTTTTTT. Its translation: CATSPPTLGDTGELFF. Full variable domain (rest looked up from reference TRBV5-1 and TRBJ2-2): KAGVTQTPRYLIKTRGQQVTLSCSPISGHRSVSWYQQTPGQGLQFLFEYFSETQRNKGNFPGRFSGRQFSNSRSEMNVSTLELGDSALYLCATSPPTLGDTGELFFGEGSRLTVL.

The chain has TRBV7-9 and TRBJ2-5, with D hard to call. The better agreement between TRBJ2-1 and the DNA end casts doubt on the J call. The length of the CDR3 is 15 residues. The germline V gene encodes CDR1 SEHNR and CDR2 FQNEAQ (reference sequence). Here the CDR3 DNA reads TGTGCCAGCAGCTTAATGGCCGTACCTCACAATGAGCAGTTCTTC. It specifies CASSLMAVPHNEQFF.

This sequence joins TRBV5-1 and TRBJ2-5; TRBD1 matches at 8 bases. The CDR3 has 14 residues. V trimming: 0 bases; J trimming: 3 bases; junction bases outside the gene matches: 1. The germline V gene encodes CDR1 SGHRS and CDR2 YFSETQ. CDR3: CASSLEQGEETQYF. The CDR3 DNA reads TGCGCCAGCAGCTTGGAACAGGGGGAAGAGACCCAGTACTTC.

In its sample, this clonotype was seen many times. The CDR3 nucleotides read TGTGCCAGCAGTCTCCTCTGGACTAGCATCCACGAGCAGTACTTC. Its translation: CASSLLWTSIHEQYF. The chain has TRBV7-2 and TRBJ2-7; 8 bases are shared with TRBD2. Trimming at V came to 6 bases and at J to 5 bases, leaving 12 bases not matched to a gene. The CDR3 contains 15 residues. Germline loops: CDR1 SGHTA, CDR2 FQGNSA.

This chain uses TRBV29-1 with TRBJ2-5; D assignment may be TRBD1 or TRBD2 (6 bases each). The DNA end is more similar to TRBJ2-7, so the J call may be wrong. The length of the CDR3 is 15 residues. The germline V gene has CDR1 SQVTM and CDR2 ANQGSEA. Here the CDR3 reads CSVEESGDTHYEQYF. The CDR3 DNA follows: TGCAGCGTTGAAGAGTCGGGGGACACCCACTACGAGCAGTACTTC.

This rearrangement joins TRBV28 to TRBJ1-3, with unresolved D. V dropped 3 bases and J dropped 4 bases, with 7 bases sitting between them. CDR3 length: 13 residues. The germline gives CDR1 MDHEN, CDR2 SYDVKM. The CDR3 spells CASSFSLGNTIYF. The CDR3 DNA follows: TGTGCCAGCAGTTTTTCCCTGGGAAACACCATATATTTT.

The rearrangement links TRBV20-1 to TRBJ2-5, with a tentative D call TRBD1 (5 bases). CDR1 and CDR2 from the germline V gene are DFQATT and SNEGSKA (reference sequence). Trimming pared 0 bases from V and 4 bases from J, leaving 15 bases between. The CDR3 extends over 15 amino acids. CDR3 region: CSARDLGALGETQYF. The CDR3 DNA follows: TGCAGTGCTAGAGATCTTGGGGCCCTGGGAGAGACCCAGTACTTC.

Only a few counts were recorded for this clonotype. The CDR3 loop is CASSTGQWPQHF. The CDR3 nucleotides are TGTGCCAGCTCGACGGGTCAATGGCCCCAGCATTTT. This sequence joins TRBV18 and TRBJ1-5, with D uncertain. This CDR3 is built from 12 residues. CDR1 and CDR2 from the germline V gene are KGHSH and LQKENI. Trimming removed 6 bases from V and 9 bases from J, with 12 bases in between.

The CDR3, as DNA: TGCAGCGTGCAGAACCCAGCGGGGGAGAGCACAGATACGCAGTATTTT. It translates to CSVQNPAGESTDTQYF. The V call is TRBV29-1, the J call TRBJ2-3, with 8 bases matching TRBD2. The germline V gene has CDR1 SQVTM and CDR2 ANQGSEA. This CDR3 comprises 16 residues. J lost 0 bases, V lost 6 bases, and 11 bases had no gene match.

The chain links TRBV6-4 to TRBJ2-5; D possibly corresponds to TRBD2 (6 bases). Germline assignment: CDR1 MRHNA and CDR2 SNTAGT. This CDR3 spans 16 amino acids. V dropped 7 bases and J dropped 3 bases, with 21 bases sitting between them. As DNA, the CDR3 is TGTGCCAGCAAGAGCTTTATAGCCGGAGGGGAAGAGACCCAGTACTTC. Protein product: CASKSFIAGGEETQYF.

This clonotype was seen a few times. J is TRBJ2-1 and V is TRBV5-1, with 11 positions matching TRBD2. The CDR3 covers 16 residues. Germline CDR1 reads SGHRS; CDR2 reads YFSETQ. The V gene end was trimmed by 3 bases and the J gene end by 6 bases; junction bases not matched to a gene: 8. The CDR3 spells CASSWGTSGGGNEQFF. In DNA form, the CDR3 reads TGCGCCAGCAGCTGGGGGACTAGCGGAGGGGGCAATGAGCAGTTCTTC.

This clonotype was counted only a few times. V usage is TRBV12-3 or TRBV12-4 and J usage is TRBJ2-3, with a tentative D call TRBD1 (7 bases). The CDR3 totals 14 residues. V was clipped by 1 base and J by 5 bases, with 10 bases between them. CDR3 amino acids: CASSLGQGGDTQYF. In nucleotides, the CDR3 is TGTGCCAGCAGTTTAGGACAGGGAGGAGATACGCAGTATTTT.

This clonotype was picked up one time. The chain combines TRBV20-1 with TRBJ2-1; 8 positions match TRBD1. The J call is in doubt because the DNA end fits TRBJ2-7 better. Germline V lookup: CDR1 DFQATT, CDR2 SNEGSKA (reference sequence). This CDR3 is built from 16 residues. CDR3 sequence reads: CSVNPFETGESGEQYF. Written as DNA, the CDR3 is TGCAGTGTGAATCCCTTCGAGACAGGGGAGTCAGGGGAGCAGTACTTC.

This CDR3 is CSVMGEQGRDEQFF. The DNA of the CDR3 is TGCAGCGTGATGGGGGAACAGGGTCGGGATGAGCAGTTCTTC. The chain carries TRBV29-1 and TRBJ2-1; TRBD1 is a possible D gene (6 bases). In germline, CDR1 is SQVTM, CDR2 ANQGSEA. There are 14 residues in the CDR3. V was trimmed by 6 bases and J by 8 bases, leaving 20 bases between them.

This clonotype came up a few times. The junction shows a germline mismatch at one end, possibly a read error. V and J are TRBV29-1 and TRBJ2-5; TRBD2 might be the D (5 bases). CDR1 is SQVTM and CDR2 is ANQGSEA in the germline V gene. There are 12 residues in the CDR3. As DNA, the CDR3 is TGCAGCGTAGCCGAAGTTAGACTTGGGGAGTTCTTC. Translated: CSVAEVRLGEFF.

J is TRBJ2-5 and V is TRBV29-1; D is perhaps TRBD2 (6 bases). This CDR3 is 10 amino acids long. Germline CDR1 SQVTM, CDR2 ANQGSEA. Trimming left V 5 bases short and J 6 bases short, with 7 bases between. CDR3 sequence reads: CSVRGKTQYF. The CDR3, as DNA: TGCAGCGTTCGGGGGAAGACCCAGTACTTC.

The chain links TRBV12-3 or TRBV12-4 to TRBJ2-5, with TRBD2 matching 12 bases. The J call may not be correct, given that the DNA end is closer to TRBJ2-1. The CDR3 totals 15 residues. DNA for the CDR3: TGTGCCAGCAGATTCGGACTAGCGGGGACCAATGAGCAGTTCTTC. This gives the protein CASRFGLAGTNEQFF.

CDR3 loop: CSARVGTQNTIYF. In nucleotides, the CDR3 is TGCAGTGCTAGAGTAGGGACCCAAAACACCATATATTTT. This chain links TRBV20-1 with TRBJ1-3; D perhaps matches TRBD1 (5 bases). Germline CDR1 is DFQATT and CDR2 is SNEGSKA (reference sequence). Trimming stripped 1 base from V and 6 bases from J, with 10 bases between. The CDR3 covers 13 residues.

V and J are TRBV6-5 and TRBJ1-2, with 8 bases that match TRBD1. Germline CDR1 reads MNHEY; CDR2 reads SVGAGI. The ends lost 4 bases at V and 8 bases at J; junction bases unmatched: 6. CDR3 length: 13 residues. This chain's CDR3 is CASSSDRGWGYTF. The CDR3 DNA follows: TGTGCCAGCAGTTCCGACAGGGGCTGGGGCTACACCTTC.

Only a few counts were recorded for this clonotype. The rearrangement links TRBV28 to TRBJ2-3; D is unresolved. The germline V gene has CDR1 MDHEN and CDR2 SYDVKM. The CDR3 length is 16 residues. The V and J ends lost 5 bases and 6 bases respectively, with 21 bases between them. The CDR3 is CASSREVDDMWDTQYF. CDR3 DNA: TGTGCCAGCAGTCGTGAGGTAGACGATATGTGGGATACGCAGTATTTT.

For this clonotype: An end of the junction differs from the germline gene, which may be a read error. The rearrangement uses TRBV7-2 and TRBJ2-1; D is undetermined. The CDR3 runs to 14 residues. Germline V lookup: CDR1 SGHTA, CDR2 FQGNSA. The CDR3 DNA is TGTGCCAGCAGCTTATTGCCCAGGTACAACGAGCAGTTCTTC. Translated, it gives CASSLLPRYNEQFF.

This clonotype was seen only a few times. This chain uses TRBV7-9 with TRBJ2-3; D is undetermined. Trimming cost V 7 bases and J 0 bases, with 20 bases left between them. From germline, CDR1 is SEHNR and CDR2 FQNEAQ (reference sequence). The CDR3 totals 17 residues. The CDR3 bases are TGTGCCAGCACCCCTAACGAGGCAGATTCTAGCACAGATACGCAGTATTTT. Its translation is CASTPNEADSSTDTQYF.

This clonotype was recorded a few times. The chain links TRBV7-9 to TRBJ1-2; D is unclear. Trimming took off 2 bases at V and 1 base at J, with 14 bases between the two ends. The germline gives CDR1 SEHNR, CDR2 FQNEAQ (reference sequence). This CDR3 spans 16 amino acids. CDR3 loop: CASSLIVEGLNYGYTF. CDR3 DNA sequence: TGTGCCAGCAGCTTAATTGTGGAGGGCCTTAACTATGGCTACACCTTC.

This chain uses TRBV28 with TRBJ1-1; TRBD1 agrees at 8 bases. From germline, CDR1 is MDHEN and CDR2 SYDVKM. The CDR3 covers 12 residues. With V trimmed by 6 bases and J by 11 bases, 8 bases remained unmatched. The chain's CDR3 is CASSKGQGRAFF. In DNA, the CDR3 is TGTGCCAGCAGCAAAGGACAGGGACGGGCTTTCTTT. Filled out from reference TRBV28 and TRBJ1-1, the complete variable domain reads DVKVTQSSRYLVKRTGEKVFLECVQDMDHENMFWYRQDPGLGLRLIYFSYDVKMKEKGDIPEGYSVSREKKERFSLILESASTNQTSMYLCASSKGQGRAFFGQGTRLTVV.

The chain is built from TRBV20-1 and TRBJ2-4; TRBD2 matches at 8 bases. V was clipped by 5 bases and J by 10 bases; unmatched bases: 13. Germline CDR1 reads DFQATT; CDR2 reads SNEGSKA (reference sequence). The CDR3 length is 14 residues. This CDR3 is CSAPVGASGPIQYF. CDR3 nucleotide sequence: TGCAGTGCTCCGGTTGGGGCTAGCGGGCCTATTCAGTACTTC.